This T cell receptor beta chain was found in a study of vaccination and CD4 T cells after COVID-19. Study-wide findings and caveats: Convalescent patients had a median about 86% of reactive clones appearing only post-vaccination.

Comment on this clonotype: Its antigen is unidentified.

TCRdb processed the PCR reads anew with MiXCR; each CDR3 protein has one entry. The sample has approximately 14,000 distinct CDR3 sequences, 69% seen once. CDR1 is LNHDA, CDR2 SQIVND, per germline (reference sequence). CDR3 size: 13 residues. Trimming cost V 5 bases and J 4 bases; bases outside gene matches: 1. This sample comprised CD4+ T cells from blood, obtained after SARS-CoV-2 vaccination. The receptor was derived from a human donor who had recovered from COVID-19. V and J are TRBV19 and TRBJ2-5; 10 nucleotides line up with TRBD1. The CDR3: CASSWDRGETQYF. CDR3 DNA sequence: TGTGCCAGTAGTTGGGACAGGGGAGAGACCCAGTACTTC.